This TCR beta chain appears in the sequencing data of a study of blood T cell repertoires in COVID-19. Study in general: Acute and convalescent COVID-19 samples came from the United States, Italy and Spain. T cells, B-cell-depleted T cells, or PBMCs supplied cDNA or gDNA.

Regarding this clone: The germline gene is not matched at one end of the junction; a read error may be the cause.

Under the authors' procedure: Nucleated cell number was recorded as an estimate derived from reference gene primer amplification. Profiling relied on immunoSEQ multiplex PCR, and the TCRdb table lists in-frame clones only, not all of them. That table furnishes V, J and clone size, whereas the DNA furnished D and trimming. The table shows 150,000 to 200,000 clones, with nearly 90% occurring only once. What was sequenced was peripheral blood. The TCR originated in a man aged 18 to 30 who had recovered from COVID-19.

As DNA, the CDR3 is TGTGCCAGCAGTCTATCAGCCGGGACAGCCGATGGGCAGTACTTC. Amino acids: CASSLSAGTADGQYF. This chain joins TRBV27 and TRBJ2-7, with 7 nucleotides matching TRBD1. Germline V gene lookup returns CDR1 MNHEY and CDR2 SMNVEV (reference sequence). CDR3 length: 15 residues.